The 27 T cell receptor beta chains below all came from one sample that was sequenced in a study of CD8+ T cells in alopecia areata. The authors extracted RNA and reverse transcribed it into cDNA as the sequencing template. The data were produced by immunoSEQ multiplex PCR, yet TCRdb's version contains in-frame clones alone and is incomplete. The data show roughly 60,000 clones, roughly 40% seen once. The source material was NKG2D-low CD8+ T cells sorted from blood. Receptor source: a human donor with alopecia areata.

The chain has TRBV27 and TRBJ2-5; D is unresolved. The germline CDR1 and CDR2 sequences are MNHEY and SMNVEV (reference sequence). The CDR3 is 13 residues long. Trimming took off 8 bases at V and 0 bases at J, with 10 bases between the two ends. CDR3 bases: TGTGCCAGCGGCGTACGTTACCAAGAGACCCAGTACTTC. Residues: CASGVRYQETQYF.

V gene TRBV13 combines with J gene TRBJ1-2; D is possibly TRBD1 (5 bases). Germline V gene data show CDR1 as PRHDT and CDR2 as FYEKMQ (reference sequence). This CDR3 has 13 amino acids. The V and J ends lost 5 bases and 4 bases respectively, with 11 bases between them. The CDR3 spells CASSPIGGYGYTF. The CDR3 DNA sequence: TGTGCCAGCAGCCCTATCGGGGGCTATGGCTACACCTTC.

This clone has a handful of counts. CDR3 in amino acids: CSVDLGRIYGYTF. CDR3 DNA sequence: TGCAGCGTCGACCTGGGACGGATATATGGCTACACCTTC. The gene calls are TRBV29-1 and TRBJ1-2, with D possibly TRBD1 on 5 matching bases. The CDR3 totals 13 residues. The germline CDR1 and CDR2 sequences are SQVTM and ANQGSEA. The V and J ends lost 6 bases and 5 bases respectively, with 16 bases between them.

The rearrangement uses TRBV27 and TRBJ2-1; 10 bases are shared with TRBD1. Germline CDR1 reads MNHEY; CDR2 reads SMNVEV (reference sequence). The CDR3 sequence is 15 residues long. J was trimmed by 2 bases and V by 10 bases; bases with no gene match: 8. CDR3 sequence (DNA): TGTGCCACCGAGACCGGGACAGGGGCCTACAATGAGCAGTTCTTC. It specifies CATETGTGAYNEQFF.

The chain recombines TRBV29-1 with TRBJ2-1; TRBD2 agrees at 9 bases. Germline V gene lookup returns CDR1 SQVTM and CDR2 ANQGSEA. V shed 7 bases and J 5 bases; nucleotides not matched to a gene: 9. The CDR3 spans 14 residues. CDR3 residues: CSGLLAGIHNEQFF. The CDR3 coding sequence is TGCAGCGGCCTACTAGCGGGTATCCACAATGAGCAGTTCTTC.

The rearrangement joins TRBV2 to TRBJ2-5; 7 nucleotides agree with TRBD2. CDR3 length: 15 amino acids. The V gene's germline CDR1 is SNHLY and CDR2 FYNNEI. V lost 0 bases, J lost 5 bases, and 6 bases stayed unmatched. CDR3 in DNA: TGTGCCAGCAGTGAAGCAGCAGCGGGAAGGGAGACCCAGTACTTC. Translated, it gives CASSEAAAGRETQYF. The full variable domain, its missing parts supplied by reference TRBV2 and TRBJ2-5, is EPEVTQTPSHQVTQMGQEVILRCVPISNHLYFYWYRQILGQKVEFLVSFYNNEISEKSEIFDDQFSVERPDGSNFTLKIRSTKLEDSAMYFCASSEAAAGRETQYFGPGTRLLVL.

This chain connects TRBV11-1 to TRBJ1-1; perhaps TRBD1 as D (5 bases). V lost 1 base and J 3 bases, leaving 9 bases between the germline ends. CDR1 and CDR2 from the germline V gene are SGHAT and FQDESV (reference sequence). The CDR3 covers 14 residues. DNA of the CDR3: TGTGCCAGCAGCTTAGTCAGGGTTGACACTGAAGCTTTCTTT. This translates into CASSLVRVDTEAFF.

This chain links TRBV30 with TRBJ1-1; TRBD1 aligns across 7 bases. With V trimmed by 1 base and J by 1 base, 3 bases remained unmatched. CDR3 size: 14 residues. Per germline, CDR1 GTSNPN and CDR2 SVGIG (reference sequence). This chain's CDR3 is CAWSGQGGNTEAFF. CDR3 sequence (DNA): TGTGCCTGGAGTGGACAGGGAGGGAACACTGAAGCTTTCTTT.

The V and J genes are TRBV28 and TRBJ2-7, with 8 bases matching TRBD2. V shed 4 bases, J shed 7 bases, and the junction held 15 bases outside the gene matches. CDR3 size: 16 residues. CDR1 MDHEN and CDR2 SYDVKM come from the germline V gene. CDR3 nucleotide sequence: TGTGCCAGCAGTTCGTGGACTAGCAGGATCGTGCAAGAGCAGTACTTC. Its translation is CASSSWTSRIVQEQYF.

This sequence joins TRBV5-1 and TRBJ2-1; D unresolved. Trimming took off 7 bases at V and 8 bases at J, with 10 bases between the two ends. CDR3 length: 11 residues. CDR1 SGHRS and CDR2 YFSETQ come from the germline V gene. CDR3 residues: CASWFGDEQFF. In nucleotides, the CDR3 is TGCGCCAGCTGGTTTGGCGATGAGCAGTTCTTC.

This chain joins TRBV2 and TRBJ2-1; a possible D gene is TRBD2 (6 bases). The germline V and J ends were trimmed by 6 bases and 0 bases, with 12 bases remaining between them. The CDR3 extends over 15 amino acids. Germline lookup yields CDR1 SNHLY and CDR2 FYNNEI. CDR3 loop: CASREGISSYNEQFF. The CDR3 coding sequence is TGTGCCAGCAGGGAGGGGATAAGCTCCTACAATGAGCAGTTCTTC.

The chain carries TRBV19 and TRBJ1-1; maybe TRBD1 (5 bases). CDR3 length: 14 amino acids. Trimming took 3 bases from V and 4 from J, leaving 12 bases between them. Germline CDR1 LNHDA, CDR2 SQIVND (reference sequence). The CDR3, as DNA: TGTGCCAGTAGTATGTATGAGGGGACCACTGAAGCTTTCTTT. Translated: CASSMYEGTTEAFF.

This clone was detected many times. This chain joins TRBV6-6 and TRBJ2-1; TRBD1 is a possible D gene (6 bases). V was trimmed by 4 bases and J by 3 bases, leaving 13 bases between them. Germline V gene sequence: CDR1 MNHNY, CDR2 SVGAGI (reference sequence). The CDR3 has 15 residues. This chain's CDR3 is CASSLEDSRYNEQFF. The CDR3 region has the DNA TGTGCCAGCAGTTTGGAGGACAGTCGCTACAATGAGCAGTTCTTC.

This chain joins TRBV5-6 and TRBJ2-1; 12 bases are shared with TRBD1. J was trimmed by 7 bases and V by 3 bases; bases with no gene match: 5. This CDR3 is built from 15 residues. The germline CDR1 and CDR2 sequences are SGHDT and YYEEEE. CDR3: CASSSGTGGKNEQFF. CDR3 sequence (DNA): TGTGCCAGCAGCTCCGGGACAGGGGGCAAGAATGAGCAGTTCTTC.

CDR3 in amino acids: CASSYGLAAYNEQFF. In DNA form, the CDR3 reads TGTGCCAGCAGTTACGGACTAGCGGCCTACAATGAGCAGTTCTTC. The chain combines TRBV6-5 with TRBJ2-1, with TRBD2 matching over 10 bases. V was clipped by 2 bases and J by 2 bases; unmatched bases: 0. The germline V gene has CDR1 MNHEY and CDR2 SVGAGI. This CDR3 is 15 amino acids long.

CDR3 in amino acids: CASSSGQGEGPQHF. The DNA of the CDR3 is TGTGCCAGCTCGTCCGGACAGGGAGAAGGGCCCCAGCATTTT. The V call is TRBV18, the J call TRBJ1-5; 8 nucleotides match TRBD1. This CDR3 comprises 14 residues. Germline assignment: CDR1 KGHSH and CDR2 LQKENI. V lost 6 bases and J lost 9; bases outside the gene matches: 10. The full variable domain, with the rest looked up from reference TRBV18 and TRBJ1-5, is NAGVMQNPRHLVRRRGQEARLRCSPMKGHSHVYWYRQLPEEGLKFMVYLQKENIIDESGMPKERFSAEFPKEGPSILRIQQVVRGDSAAYFCASSSGQGEGPQHFGDGTRLSIL.

The chain links TRBV29-1 to TRBJ2-1; 13 bases are shared with TRBD2. The V and J ends lost 6 bases and 6 bases, in that order; junction bases with no gene match: 2. Germline values: CDR1 SQVTM, CDR2 ANQGSEA. The length of the CDR3 is 13 residues. CDR3 DNA sequence: TGCAGCGTCGGACTAGCGGGAGCCAATGAGCAGTTCTTC. Translated, it gives CSVGLAGANEQFF.

V usage is TRBV23-1 and J usage is TRBJ2-7, with D possibly being TRBD1 (6 bases). TRBV23-1 is sorted into the ORF group, with uncertain function. The V gene lost 2 bases and the J gene lost 1 base, with 18 bases spanning the gap. The CDR3 sequence is 17 residues long. This chain's CDR3 is CASSQPRVGDISYEQYF. The CDR3 DNA follows: TGCGCCAGCAGTCAACCCCGCGTCGGGGACATTTCCTACGAGCAGTACTTC.

The chain employs TRBV30 and TRBJ2-7; the D gene is possibly TRBD1 (6 bases). Germline V CDR1 and CDR2: GTSNPN, SVGIG (reference sequence). The CDR3 is 14 residues long. V was trimmed by 1 base and J by 0 bases, leaving 10 bases between them. The CDR3 coding sequence is TGTGCCTGGAGTGCAGGCAGGGGCTCCTACGAGCAGTACTTC. Its translation: CAWSAGRGSYEQYF.

The chain combines TRBV29-1 with TRBJ1-2; TRBD1 agrees at 8 bases. Germline V gene lookup returns CDR1 SQVTM and CDR2 ANQGSEA. This CDR3 has 12 residues. V was pared by 7 bases and J by 6 bases, with 7 bases of the junction left unmatched. CDR3 nucleotides: TGCAGCGCTGTACAGGGGGGGGATGGCTACACCTTC. Translation gives CSAVQGGDGYTF.

DNA of the CDR3: TGTGCCAGCAGTCCGGGGGACACAGATCAGCCCCAGCATTTT. It translates to CASSPGDTDQPQHF. The genes are TRBV27 and TRBJ1-5, with TRBD1 as a possible D gene (6 bases). This CDR3 is 14 amino acids long. Trimming pared 5 bases from V and 5 bases from J, leaving 13 bases between. Germline V gene data show CDR1 as MNHEY and CDR2 as SMNVEV (reference sequence).

The chain couples TRBV30 to TRBJ1-1; D gene uncertain. The germline V and J ends were trimmed by 7 bases and 3 bases, with 3 bases remaining between them. Germline values: CDR1 GTSNPN, CDR2 SVGIG (reference sequence). This CDR3 is built from 9 residues. This chain's CDR3 is CASYTEAFF. As DNA, the CDR3 is TGTGCCTCCTACACTGAAGCTTTCTTT.

This clone has a handful of counts. The rearrangement links TRBV5-1 to TRBJ2-1; D is undetermined. This CDR3 contains 15 residues. Germline loops: CDR1 SGHRS, CDR2 YFSETQ. Trimming shortened V by 0 bases and J by 0 bases, and 7 bases separated the two germline ends. The CDR3 region is CASSLGGGSYNEQFF. The CDR3, as DNA: TGCGCCAGCAGCTTGGGTGGCGGCTCCTACAATGAGCAGTTCTTC.

The genes are TRBV25-1 and TRBJ2-2; 10 positions agree with TRBD1. Germline V gives CDR1 MGHDK, CDR2 SYGVNS. V lost 2 bases and J lost 3; bases outside the gene matches: 0. The CDR3 runs to 15 residues. The CDR3 nucleotides read TGTGCCAGCAGTGAAGGGACAGGGGACACCGGGGAGCTGTTTTTT. Translating it yields CASSEGTGDTGELFF.

The chain uses TRBV4-1 and TRBJ2-5; D perhaps matches TRBD2 (5 bases). The CDR3 loop spans 12 amino acids. The ends were cut back, 8 bases at V and 5 bases at J, with 12 bases in the middle. Germline V gene data show CDR1 as MGHRA and CDR2 as YSYEKL. The CDR3 sequence is CASAGSGETQYF. The CDR3 nucleotides read TGCGCCAGCGCCGGGTCGGGGGAGACCCAGTACTTC.

This clone was recorded a few times. The chain is built from TRBV5-1 and TRBJ2-1, with TRBD1 identical over 7 bases. This CDR3 is built from 14 residues. With 4 bases clipped from V and 4 bases from J, the junction kept 5 bases outside the gene matches. Germline V gene lookup returns CDR1 SGHRS and CDR2 YFSETQ. In nucleotides, the CDR3 is TGCGCCAGCAGCAGAGAACAGGGGTACAATGAGCAGTTCTTC. As protein: CASSREQGYNEQFF.

For this clone: One junction end disagrees with the germline gene, perhaps due to a read error. The rearrangement joins TRBV7-9 to TRBJ1-1, with D uncertain. The V gene's germline CDR1 is SEHNR and CDR2 FQNEAQ (reference sequence). This CDR3 has 13 amino acids. CDR3 DNA: TGTGCCAGCAGCTTAGATGGCTCACTGCAGATAGGATTT. Amino acid sequence: CASSLDGSLQIGF.